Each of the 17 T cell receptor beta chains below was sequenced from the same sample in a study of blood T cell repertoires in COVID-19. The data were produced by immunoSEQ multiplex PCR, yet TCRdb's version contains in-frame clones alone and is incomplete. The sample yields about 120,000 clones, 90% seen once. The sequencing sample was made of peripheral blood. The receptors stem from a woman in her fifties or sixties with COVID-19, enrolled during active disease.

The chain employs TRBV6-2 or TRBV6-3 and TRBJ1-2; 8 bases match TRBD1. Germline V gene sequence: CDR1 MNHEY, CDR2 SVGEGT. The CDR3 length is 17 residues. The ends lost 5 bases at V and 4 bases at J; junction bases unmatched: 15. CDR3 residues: CASSPGTGDLPRYGYTF. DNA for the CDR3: TGTGCCAGCAGTCCCGGGACAGGTGACCTTCCTCGCTATGGCTACACCTTC.

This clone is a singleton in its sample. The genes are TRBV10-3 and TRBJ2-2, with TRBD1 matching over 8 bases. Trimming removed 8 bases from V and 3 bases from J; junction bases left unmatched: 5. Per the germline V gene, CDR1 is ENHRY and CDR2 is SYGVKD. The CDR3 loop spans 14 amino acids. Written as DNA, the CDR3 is TGTGCCATCTCGGGACAGGCGGACACCGGGGAGCTGTTTTTT. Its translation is CAISGQADTGELFF.

The CDR3 nucleotides read TGTGCCAGCAGTTTGGGGGGATCCAATCAGCCCCAGCATTTT. The encoded protein is CASSLGGSNQPQHF. The chain combines TRBV6-2 or TRBV6-3 with TRBJ1-5, with D perhaps TRBD1 (5 bases). Trimming removed 4 bases from V and 3 bases from J, with 10 bases in between. CDR3 size: 14 residues. CDR1 MNHEY and CDR2 SVGEGT come from the germline V gene.

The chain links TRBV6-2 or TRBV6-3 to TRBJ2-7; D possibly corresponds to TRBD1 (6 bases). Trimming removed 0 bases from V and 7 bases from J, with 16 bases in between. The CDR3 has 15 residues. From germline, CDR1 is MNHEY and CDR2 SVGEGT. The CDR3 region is CASSYSGGISREQYF. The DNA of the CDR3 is TGTGCCAGCAGTTACTCAGGGGGAATCTCGAGGGAGCAGTACTTC.

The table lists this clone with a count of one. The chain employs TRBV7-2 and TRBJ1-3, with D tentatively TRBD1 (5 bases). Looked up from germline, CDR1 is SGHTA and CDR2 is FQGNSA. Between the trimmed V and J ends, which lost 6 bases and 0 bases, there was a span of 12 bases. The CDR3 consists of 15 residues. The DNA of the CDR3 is TGTGCCAGCAGTCATTCAGGGATCTCTGGAAACACCATATATTTT. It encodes CASSHSGISGNTIYF.

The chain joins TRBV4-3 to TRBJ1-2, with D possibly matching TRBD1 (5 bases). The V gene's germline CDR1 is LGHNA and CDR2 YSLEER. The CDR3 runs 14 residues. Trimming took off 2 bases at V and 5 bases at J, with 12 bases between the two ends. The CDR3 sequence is CASSQRGQGYGYTF. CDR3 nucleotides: TGCGCCAGCAGCCAAAGAGGCCAGGGATATGGCTACACCTTC.

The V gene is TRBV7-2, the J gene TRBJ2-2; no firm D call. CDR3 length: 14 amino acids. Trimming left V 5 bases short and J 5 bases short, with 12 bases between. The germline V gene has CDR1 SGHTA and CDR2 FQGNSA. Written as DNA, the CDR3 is TGTGCCAGCAGCACCAGCGCAGTAACCGGGGAGCTGTTTTTT. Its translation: CASSTSAVTGELFF.

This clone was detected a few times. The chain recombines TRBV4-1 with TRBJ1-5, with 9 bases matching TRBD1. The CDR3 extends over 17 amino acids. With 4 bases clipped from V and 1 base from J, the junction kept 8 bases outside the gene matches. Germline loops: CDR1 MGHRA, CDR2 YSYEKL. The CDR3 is CASSRTGDLLSNQPQHF. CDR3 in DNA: TGCGCCAGCAGCCGGACAGGGGATCTGCTAAGCAATCAGCCCCAGCATTTT.

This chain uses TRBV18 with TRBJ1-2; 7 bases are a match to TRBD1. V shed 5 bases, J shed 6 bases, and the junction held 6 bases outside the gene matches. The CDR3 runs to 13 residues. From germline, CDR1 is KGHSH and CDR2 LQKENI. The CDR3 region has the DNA TGTGCCAGCTCATCAGACAGGGCTCATGGCTACACCTTC. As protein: CASSSDRAHGYTF.

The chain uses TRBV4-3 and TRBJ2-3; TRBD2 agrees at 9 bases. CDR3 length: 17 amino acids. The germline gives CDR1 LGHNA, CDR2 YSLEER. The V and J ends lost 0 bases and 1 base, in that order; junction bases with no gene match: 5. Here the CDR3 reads CASSQDLTSGGTDTQYF. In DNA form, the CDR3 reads TGCGCCAGCAGCCAAGATCTGACTAGCGGAGGCACAGATACGCAGTATTTT.

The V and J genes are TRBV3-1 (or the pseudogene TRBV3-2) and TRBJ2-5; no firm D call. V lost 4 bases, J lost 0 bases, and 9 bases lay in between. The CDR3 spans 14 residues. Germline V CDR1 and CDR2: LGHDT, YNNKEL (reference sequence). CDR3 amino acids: CASSPRLHQETQYF. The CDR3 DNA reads TGTGCCAGCAGCCCCCGACTCCACCAAGAGACCCAGTACTTC.

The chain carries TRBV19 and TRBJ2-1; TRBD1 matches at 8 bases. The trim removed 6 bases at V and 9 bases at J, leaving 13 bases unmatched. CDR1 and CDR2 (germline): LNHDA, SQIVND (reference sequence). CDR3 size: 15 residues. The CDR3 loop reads CASSVGQALWGEQFF. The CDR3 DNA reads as TGTGCCAGTAGCGTGGGACAGGCGCTGTGGGGTGAGCAGTTCTTC.

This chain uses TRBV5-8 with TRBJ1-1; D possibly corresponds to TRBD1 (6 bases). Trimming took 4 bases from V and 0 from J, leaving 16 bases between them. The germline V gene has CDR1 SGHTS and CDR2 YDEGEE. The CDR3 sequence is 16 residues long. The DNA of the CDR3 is TGTGCCAGCAGCAGTAGACAGGTTGACCTGAACACTGAAGCTTTCTTT. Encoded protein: CASSSRQVDLNTEAFF.

The CDR3 DNA sequence: TGCGCCAGCAGCCAAGATCTATCCCAAGCGGGTGGGAGACTTTGGCAGCCCCAGCATTTT. Translated: CASSQDLSQAGGRLWQPQHF. The chain couples TRBV4-3 to TRBJ1-5; D unclear. CDR1 is LGHNA, CDR2 YSLEER, per germline. This CDR3 is 20 amino acids long. V was trimmed by 0 bases and J by 7 bases, leaving 28 bases between them.

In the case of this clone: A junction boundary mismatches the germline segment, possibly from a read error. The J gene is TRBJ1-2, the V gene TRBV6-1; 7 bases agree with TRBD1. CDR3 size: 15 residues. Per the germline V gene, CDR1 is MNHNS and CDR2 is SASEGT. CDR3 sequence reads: CASSEEGAPNYGYTF. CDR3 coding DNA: TGTGCCAGCAGCGAAGAGGGGGCGCCTAACTATGGCTACACCTTC.

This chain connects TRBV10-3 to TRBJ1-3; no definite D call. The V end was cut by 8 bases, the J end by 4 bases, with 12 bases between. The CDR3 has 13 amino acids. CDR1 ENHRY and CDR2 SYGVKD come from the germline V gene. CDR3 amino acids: CAIEEAGGNTIYF. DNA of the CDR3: TGTGCCATCGAGGAAGCGGGAGGAAACACCATATATTTT.

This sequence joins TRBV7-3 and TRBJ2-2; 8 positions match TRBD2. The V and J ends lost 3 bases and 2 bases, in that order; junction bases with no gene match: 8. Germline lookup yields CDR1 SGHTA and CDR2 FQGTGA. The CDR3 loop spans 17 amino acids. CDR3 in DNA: TGTGCCAGCAGCTTCCCAGCGGGGGCAGAAAACACCGGGGAGCTGTTTTTT. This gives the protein CASSFPAGAENTGELFF. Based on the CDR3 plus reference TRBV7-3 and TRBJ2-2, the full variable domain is GAGVSQTPSNKVTEKGKYVELRCDPISGHTALYWYRQSLGQGPEFLIYFQGTGAADDSGLPNDRFFAVRPEGSVSTLKIQRTERGDSAVYLCASSFPAGAENTGELFFGEGSRLTVL.